This TCR beta chain emerged from a study of cytomegalovirus exposure and HLA in healthy donors. In the PCR, 60 Vbeta and 13 Jbeta primers were used. Clones were read by immunoSEQ multiplex PCR, and TCRdb kept only the in-frame ones, dropping some. The listing contains about 150,000 clones. The germline V gene encodes CDR1 SGHNT and CDR2 YYREEE (reference sequence). CDR3 length: 15 amino acids. V gave up 4 bases and J gave up 3 bases; unmatched junction bases: 2. Sequencing was performed on PBMCs. The chain employs TRBV5-4 and TRBJ2-2; 11 nucleotides match TRBD2. This TCR came from a man aged 30-40 years in good health and CMV-seronegative. CDR3 in DNA: TGTGCCAGCAGCAGGGGACTAGCGGACACCGGGGAGCTGTTTTTT. Translating it yields CASSRGLADTGELFF.